The source of this T cell receptor (beta chain) is a study of shared clonotypes between healthy human individuals. Across the study: The cohort comprised a couple of women and a few men. Their ages spanned 18 to 49 years.

Broader study findings: Naive CD4 clonotype sharing across several donors was about 5%. Estimated richness was generally greater in naive than memory subsets.

Details on this clone: The target antigen is unknown. One end of the junction fails to match germline, which may point to a read error.

The protocol was immunoSEQ multiplex PCR, while the TCRdb copy is restricted to in-frame clones and leaves out a portion. This repertoire shows approximately 1.5 million clones, approximately 98% found once; its top ten account for around 0.45%. The sample comprised naive CD4+ T cells sorted from blood. The sample's subset: CD45RA+ positively selected. This clonotype was sampled from a young man in good health.

In DNA form, the CDR3 reads TGTGCCAGCAGTTTAGCGGGAGCCATCTACAATGAGCAGTTCTTC. Amino acid sequence: CASSLAGAIYNEQFF. The chain couples TRBV7-6 to TRBJ2-1; 9 bases agree with TRBD2. The CDR3 contains 15 residues. Germline CDR1 reads SGHVS; CDR2 reads FNYEAQ.